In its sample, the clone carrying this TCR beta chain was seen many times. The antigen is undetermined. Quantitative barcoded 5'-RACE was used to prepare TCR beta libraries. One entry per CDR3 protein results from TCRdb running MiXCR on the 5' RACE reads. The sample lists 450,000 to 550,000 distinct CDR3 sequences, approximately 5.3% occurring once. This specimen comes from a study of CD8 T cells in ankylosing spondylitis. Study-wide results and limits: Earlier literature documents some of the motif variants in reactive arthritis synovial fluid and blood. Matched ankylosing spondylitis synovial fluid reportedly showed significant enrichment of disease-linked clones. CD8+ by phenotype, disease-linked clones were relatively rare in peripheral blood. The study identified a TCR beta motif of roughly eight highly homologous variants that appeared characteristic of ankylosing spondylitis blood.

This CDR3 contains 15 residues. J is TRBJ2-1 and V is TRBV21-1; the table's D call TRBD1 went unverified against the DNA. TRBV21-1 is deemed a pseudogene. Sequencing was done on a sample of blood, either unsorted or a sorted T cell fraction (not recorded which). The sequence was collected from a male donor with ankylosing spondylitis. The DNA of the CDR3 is TGTGCCAGCAGCTCCTGTCCCCTGGGGCTCGGTGAGCAGTTCTTC. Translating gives CASSSCPLGLGEQFF.